This entry lists 16 T cell receptor beta chains sequenced from one sample in a study of immune characterization of retroperitoneal liposarcoma. TCRdb re-analysed the PCR reads in MiXCR, keeping a single row per CDR3 protein. The data contain fewer than 14,000 distinct CDR3 sequences, under 35% of them seen just once; the ten biggest clones take up just under 8.5%. The specimen was tumor tissue. The receptors were gathered from a male donor with retroperitoneal liposarcoma.

This chain joins TRBV6-5 and TRBJ2-4, with 8 bases fitting TRBD2. The end of the DNA is better explained by TRBJ2-5, so the J call may be wrong. The CDR3 is made up of 17 amino acids. Germline V gives CDR1 MNHEY, CDR2 SVGAGI. CDR3 loop: CASSYILLAGGRETQYF. The CDR3, as DNA: TGTGCCAGCAGTTACATCCTTCTAGCGGGTGGGAGGGAGACCCAGTACTTC.

This chain joins TRBV7-2 and TRBJ2-5; D call uncertain. The end of the DNA aligns better with TRBJ2-7, so the J call may be wrong. Germline V gene lookup returns CDR1 SGHTA and CDR2 FQGNSA. This CDR3 is built from 13 residues. Here the CDR3 reads CASSLVESYEQYF. CDR3 sequence (DNA): TGTGCCAGCAGCTTAGTGGAGTCCTACGAGCAGTACTTC.

This clonotype was seen a handful of times. The chain combines TRBV7-9 with TRBJ2-5; D gene uncertain. The better agreement between TRBJ2-7 and the DNA end casts doubt on the J call. From germline, CDR1 is SEHNR and CDR2 FQNEAQ (reference sequence). The CDR3 loop spans 13 amino acids. CDR3 sequence: CASSLENGYEQYF. For the CDR3, the DNA is TGTGCCAGCAGCTTAGAAAATGGTTACGAGCAGTACTTC.

This clonotype was seen repeatedly, ten times or more. A junction boundary mismatches the germline segment, possibly from a read error. CDR3 region: CASSPLAGVDNEQFF. CDR3 coding DNA: TGTGCTAGCAGCCCTCTAGCGGGAGTAGACAATGAGCAGTTCTTC. The chain carries TRBV7-7 and TRBJ2-1, with 10 nucleotides matching TRBD2. The CDR3 loop spans 15 amino acids. Germline loops: CDR1 SSHAT, CDR2 FNYEAQ (reference sequence).

In its sample, this clonotype ranks as medium-sized. The rearrangement joins TRBV6-1 to TRBJ2-1; 7 bases agree with TRBD1. Germline values: CDR1 MNHNS, CDR2 SASEGT. V lost 7 bases and J lost 2; bases outside the gene matches: 5. The CDR3 sequence is 14 residues long. The DNA of the CDR3 is TGTGCCAGCACCCGACAGGGACCCTACAATGAGCAGTTCTTC. It encodes CASTRQGPYNEQFF.

By sample fraction, this clonotype is large. The V call is TRBV7-2, the J call TRBJ2-3; D gene ambiguous. CDR3 length equals 16 residues. Trimming cost V 5 bases and J 0 bases, with 15 bases left between them. Germline-derived CDR1 and CDR2 are SGHTA and FQGNSA. The CDR3 is CASSPSPTASTDTQYF. The CDR3 DNA sequence: TGTGCCAGCAGCCCAAGCCCAACCGCTAGCACAGATACGCAGTATTTT.

V and J are TRBV25-1 and TRBJ2-5, with TRBD2 identical over 9 bases. The J call may not be correct, given that the DNA end is closer to TRBJ2-1. This CDR3 spans 16 amino acids. Germline V lookup: CDR1 MGHDK, CDR2 SYGVNS. The CDR3 sequence is CASSDPTAGGRNEQFF. CDR3 nucleotide sequence: TGTGCCAGCAGTGACCCCACAGCGGGAGGCCGGAATGAGCAGTTCTTC.

The CDR3 sequence is CASSGNGAGQETQYF. The CDR3 DNA sequence: TGCGCCAGCAGTGGAAACGGGGCAGGTCAAGAGACCCAGTACTTC. The rearrangement links TRBV10-1 to TRBJ2-5, with D possibly called TRBD1 or TRBD2 (5 bases each). The V gene lost 4 bases and the J gene lost 2 bases, with 14 bases spanning the gap. The CDR3 is 15 amino acids. Germline V lookup: CDR1 WNHNN, CDR2 SYGVQD (reference sequence).

This clonotype is medium-sized (0.01 to 0.1%) within its sample. J is TRBJ2-1 and V is TRBV7-2, with TRBD2 matching over 12 bases. The last part of the DNA fits TRBJ2-7 better; the J call may be wrong. Germline CDR1 is SGHTA and CDR2 is FQGNSA. CDR3 length: 17 residues. Here the CDR3 DNA reads TGTGCCAGCAGCTTATATCCTAGCGGGAGGGCCGCCAACGAGCAGTACTTC. Its translation: CASSLYPSGRAANEQYF.

The J gene is TRBJ2-3, the V gene TRBV24-1; tentative D call: TRBD1 (5 bases). V was clipped by 0 bases and J by 2 bases, with 8 bases between them. The germline CDR1 and CDR2 sequences are KGHDR and SFDVKD. This CDR3 spans 15 amino acids. CDR3 coding DNA: TGTGCCACCAGTGATTTGGCACAGGACACAGATACGCAGTATTTT. Translating it yields CATSDLAQDTDTQYF.

This clonotype was counted a single time. J is TRBJ2-1 and V is TRBV12-3 or TRBV12-4; unclear D gene. The end of the DNA aligns better with TRBJ2-7, so the J call may be wrong. The length of the CDR3 is 11 residues. The CDR3 spells CASSFGYEQYF. For the CDR3, the DNA is TGTGCCAGCAGTTTTGGCTACGAGCAGTACTTC.

This clonotype qualifies as medium-sized (0.01 to 0.1%). The CDR3 here is CASTGGNEQFF. Here the CDR3 DNA reads TGTGCCAGCACCGGAGGGAATGAGCAGTTCTTC. This chain joins TRBV7-8 and TRBJ2-1; tentative D call: TRBD2 (6 bases). Germline V lookup: CDR1 SGHVS, CDR2 FQNEAQ. This CDR3 contains 11 residues. Between the trimmed V and J ends, which lost 7 bases and 7 bases, there was a span of 8 bases.

V usage is TRBV12-3 or TRBV12-4 and J usage is TRBJ2-1, with 11 bases lining up with TRBD2. The J call is in doubt because the DNA end fits TRBJ2-7 better. The CDR3 is 16 residues long. This CDR3 is CASRGTSGIPGYEQYF. The CDR3 region has the DNA TGTGCCAGCAGGGGGACTAGCGGCATCCCGGGCTACGAGCAGTACTTC.

This chain joins TRBV25-1 and TRBJ2-1; 8 bases agree with TRBD1. The DNA end favors TRBJ2-7, so the J call may be wrong. Germline-derived CDR1 and CDR2 are MGHDK and SYGVNS. The CDR3 is made up of 15 amino acids. CDR3 loop: CASSDPRTGTGEQYF. In nucleotides, the CDR3 is TGTGCCAGCAGTGACCCTAGGACAGGGACGGGTGAGCAGTACTTC.

This sequence joins TRBV6-1 and TRBJ2-6, with a possible D match to TRBD1 (7 bases). V was shortened by 6 bases and J by 4 bases, with 16 bases between the two germline ends. From germline, CDR1 is MNHNS and CDR2 SASEGT. The CDR3 has 16 residues. The CDR3, as DNA: TGTGCCAGCAGAGTTGGAGGGGGCTCCGGGGCCAACGTCCTGACTTTC. Translated: CASRVGGGSGANVLTF.

This clonotype has ten or more counts. The chain carries TRBV12-3 or TRBV12-4 and TRBJ2-1, with D perhaps matching TRBD1 (6 bases). Near its end, the DNA agrees better with TRBJ2-7, so the J call may be wrong. There are 13 residues in the CDR3. CDR3 region: CASSRDIYNEQYF. The CDR3, as DNA: TGTGCCAGCAGTCGGGACATCTACAATGAGCAGTACTTC.